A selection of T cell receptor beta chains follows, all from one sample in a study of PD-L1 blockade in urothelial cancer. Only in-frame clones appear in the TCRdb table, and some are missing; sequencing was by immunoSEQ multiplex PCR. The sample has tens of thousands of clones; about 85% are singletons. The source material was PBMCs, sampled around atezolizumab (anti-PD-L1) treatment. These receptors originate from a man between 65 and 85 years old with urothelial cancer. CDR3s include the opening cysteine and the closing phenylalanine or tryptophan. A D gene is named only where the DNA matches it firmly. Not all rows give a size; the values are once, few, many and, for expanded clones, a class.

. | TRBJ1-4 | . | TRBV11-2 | TGTGCCAGCAGCTCACCCCATCAGGGAACAGTTGGTGAAAAACTGTTTTTT | CASSSPHQGTVGEKLFF
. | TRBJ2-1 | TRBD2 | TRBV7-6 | TGTGCCAGCAGCTTAGGGGGACTAGCGGGAGGGGGTGAGCAGTTCTTC | CASSLGGLAGGGEQFF
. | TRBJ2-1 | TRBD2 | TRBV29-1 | TGCAGCGTGGCCCCCGGCGGGAGTGTGAATGAGCAGTTCTTC | CSVAPGGSVNEQFF
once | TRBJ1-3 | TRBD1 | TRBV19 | TGTGCCAGTAGTATCAGGACAGGGTCGGCGAGCTCTGGAAACACCATATATTTT | CASSIRTGSASSGNTIYF
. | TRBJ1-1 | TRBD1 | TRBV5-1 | TGCGCCAGCAGCTCGGGACAGGGATTAAACACTGAAGCTTTCTTT | CASSSGQGLNTEAFF
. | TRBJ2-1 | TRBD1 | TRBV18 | TGTGCCAGCTCACAGGGGAGCGGGACAGGGAATGAGCAGTTCTTC | CASSQGSGTGNEQFF
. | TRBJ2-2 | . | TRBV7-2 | TGTGCCAGCAGCTTAGGTCTGGGGGCTGGCGGGGAGCTGTTTTTT | CASSLGLGAGGELFF
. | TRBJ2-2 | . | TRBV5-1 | TGCGCCAGCACCCAGGAAGCTCCCGGGGAGCTGTTTTTT | CASTQEAPGELFF
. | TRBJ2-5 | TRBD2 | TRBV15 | TGTGCCACCAGCTCCCTAGCGGGCGCACACGAGACCCAGTACTTC | CATSSLAGAHETQYF
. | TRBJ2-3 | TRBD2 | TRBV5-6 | TGTGCCAGCAGCCCCCCGTGGGAGCGGGACACAGATACGCAGTATTTT | CASSPPWERDTDTQYF